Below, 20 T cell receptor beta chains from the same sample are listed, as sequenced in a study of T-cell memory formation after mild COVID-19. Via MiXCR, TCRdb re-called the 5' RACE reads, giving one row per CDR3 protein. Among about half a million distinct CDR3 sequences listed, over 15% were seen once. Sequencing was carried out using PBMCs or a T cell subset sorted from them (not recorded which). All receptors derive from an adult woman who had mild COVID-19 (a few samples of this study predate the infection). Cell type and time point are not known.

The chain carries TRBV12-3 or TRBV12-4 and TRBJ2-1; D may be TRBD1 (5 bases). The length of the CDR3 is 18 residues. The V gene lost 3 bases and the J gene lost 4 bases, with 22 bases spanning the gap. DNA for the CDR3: TGTGCCAGCAGTTTCTACCCCCAGGGTCTCAGGACGTACAATGAGCAGTTCTTC. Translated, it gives CASSFYPQGLRTYNEQFF.

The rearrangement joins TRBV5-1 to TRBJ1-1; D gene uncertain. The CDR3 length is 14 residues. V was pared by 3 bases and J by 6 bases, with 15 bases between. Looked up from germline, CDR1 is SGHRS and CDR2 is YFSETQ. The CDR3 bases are TGCGCCAGCAGCTCCGATCCCGCCGTGTCTGAAGCTTTCTTT. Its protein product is CASSSDPAVSEAFF.

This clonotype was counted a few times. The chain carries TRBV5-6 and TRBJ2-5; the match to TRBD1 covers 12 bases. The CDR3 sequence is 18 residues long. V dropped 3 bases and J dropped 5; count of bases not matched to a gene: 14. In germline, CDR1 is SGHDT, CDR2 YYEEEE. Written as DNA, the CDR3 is TGTGCCAGCAGCTCGCCACCGGGACAGGGGGCGAGTCCGGAGACCCAGTACTTC. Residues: CASSSPPGQGASPETQYF.

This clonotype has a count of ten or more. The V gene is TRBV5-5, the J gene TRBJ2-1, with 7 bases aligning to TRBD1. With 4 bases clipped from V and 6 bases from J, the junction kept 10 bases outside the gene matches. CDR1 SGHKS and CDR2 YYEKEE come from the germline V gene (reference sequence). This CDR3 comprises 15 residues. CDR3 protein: CASSRFDRDSNEQFF. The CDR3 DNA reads TGTGCCAGCAGCCGCTTCGACCGGGACAGCAATGAGCAGTTCTTC.

The CDR3 sequence is CASTDRGAEQYF. The CDR3 nucleotides read TGTGCCAGCACCGATCGGGGTGCCGAGCAGTACTTC. The chain couples TRBV6-1 to TRBJ2-7; the D gene is possibly TRBD2 (5 bases). CDR1 is MNHNS, CDR2 SASEGT, per germline. V shed 7 bases and J shed 6 bases, with 13 bases lying between them. CDR3 length equals 12 residues.

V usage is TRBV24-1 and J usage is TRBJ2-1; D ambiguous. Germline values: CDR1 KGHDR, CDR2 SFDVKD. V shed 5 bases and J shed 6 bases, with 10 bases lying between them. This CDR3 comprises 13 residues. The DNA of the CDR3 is TGTGCCACCAGTGCCGCGAATTTCAATGAGCAGTTCTTC. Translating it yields CATSAANFNEQFF.

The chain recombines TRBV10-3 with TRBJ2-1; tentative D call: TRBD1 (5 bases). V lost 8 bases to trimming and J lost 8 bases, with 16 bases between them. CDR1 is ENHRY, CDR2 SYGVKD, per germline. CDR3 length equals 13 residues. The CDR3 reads CAIGQGARDEQFF. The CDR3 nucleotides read TGTGCCATCGGTCAAGGGGCCAGGGATGAGCAGTTCTTC.

DNA of the CDR3: TGTGCCAGCAGACGAGAGGGGGCTGGGGCTGGCTACACCTTC. As protein: CASRREGAGAGYTF. This rearrangement joins TRBV2 to TRBJ1-2, with 7 bases lining up with TRBD1. Germline V gives CDR1 SNHLY, CDR2 FYNNEI. V lost 6 bases to trimming and J lost 7 bases; unmatched junction nucleotides: 11. The CDR3 contains 14 residues.

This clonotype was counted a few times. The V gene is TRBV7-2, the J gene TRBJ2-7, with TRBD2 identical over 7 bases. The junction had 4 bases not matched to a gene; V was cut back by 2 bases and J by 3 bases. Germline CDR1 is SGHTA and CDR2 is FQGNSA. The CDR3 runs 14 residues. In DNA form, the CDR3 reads TGTGCCAGCAGCTTACAAGCGGGATACTACGAGCAGTACTTC. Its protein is CASSLQAGYYEQYF.

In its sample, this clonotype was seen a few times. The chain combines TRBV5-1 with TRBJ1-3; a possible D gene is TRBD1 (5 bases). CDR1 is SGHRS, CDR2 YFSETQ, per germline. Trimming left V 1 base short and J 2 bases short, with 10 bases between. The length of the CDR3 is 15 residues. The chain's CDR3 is CASSLKGPTGNTIYF. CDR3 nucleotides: TGCGCCAGCAGCTTGAAGGGACCGACTGGAAACACCATATATTTT.

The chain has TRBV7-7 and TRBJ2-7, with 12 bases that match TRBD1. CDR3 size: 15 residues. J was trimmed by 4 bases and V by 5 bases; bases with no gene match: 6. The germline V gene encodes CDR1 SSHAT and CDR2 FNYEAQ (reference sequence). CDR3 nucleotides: TGTGCCAGCAGCCCCGGGACAGGGGGCGCGTACGAGCAGTACTTC. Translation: CASSPGTGGAYEQYF.

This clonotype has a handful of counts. CDR3 sequence: CASLGSETQYF. The DNA of the CDR3 is TGTGCCAGCCTCGGGTCGGAGACCCAGTACTTC. This sequence joins TRBV3-1 and TRBJ2-5, with D uncertain. This CDR3 region has 11 residues. V was clipped by 8 bases and J by 5 bases, with 9 bases between them. Germline values: CDR1 LGHDT, CDR2 YNNKEL (reference sequence).

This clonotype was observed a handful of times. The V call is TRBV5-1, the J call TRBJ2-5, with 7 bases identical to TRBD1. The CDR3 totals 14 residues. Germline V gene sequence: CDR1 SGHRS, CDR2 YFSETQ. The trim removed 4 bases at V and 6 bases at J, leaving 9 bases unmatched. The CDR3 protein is CASSTRQGIKTQYF. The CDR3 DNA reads TGCGCCAGCAGCACTCGACAGGGCATCAAGACCCAGTACTTC.

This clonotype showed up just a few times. This chain's CDR3 is CSAPEGTSGGWEQYF. The CDR3 DNA follows: TGCAGTGCTCCCGAGGGGACTAGCGGGGGCTGGGAGCAGTACTTC. The rearrangement links TRBV20-1 to TRBJ2-7; TRBD2 matches at 14 bases. CDR1 and CDR2 (germline): DFQATT, SNEGSKA (reference sequence). This CDR3 is built from 15 residues. J lost 7 bases, V lost 5 bases, and 10 bases had no gene match.

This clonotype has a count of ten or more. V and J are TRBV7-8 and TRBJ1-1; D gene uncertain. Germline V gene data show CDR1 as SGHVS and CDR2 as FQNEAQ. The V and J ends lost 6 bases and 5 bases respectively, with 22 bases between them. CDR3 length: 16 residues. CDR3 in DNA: TGTGCCAGCAGTCCCCGAACTCTTTTAATGGGAACTGAAGCTTTCTTT. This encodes CASSPRTLLMGTEAFF.

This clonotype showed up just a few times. This CDR3 is CAWTPDPGTEAFF. In nucleotides, the CDR3 is TGTGCCTGGACCCCAGATCCGGGTACTGAAGCTTTCTTT. The V and J genes are TRBV30 and TRBJ1-1; unclear D gene. The CDR3 is 13 residues long. V was shortened by 4 bases and J by 5 bases, with 14 bases between the two germline ends. The germline CDR1 and CDR2 sequences are GTSNPN and SVGIG (reference sequence).

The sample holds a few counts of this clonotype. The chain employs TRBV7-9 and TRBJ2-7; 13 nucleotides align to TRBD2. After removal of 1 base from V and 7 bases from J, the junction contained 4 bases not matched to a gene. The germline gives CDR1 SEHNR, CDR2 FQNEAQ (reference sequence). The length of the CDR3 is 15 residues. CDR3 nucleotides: TGTGCCAGCAGCTTAGGGACTAGCGGGAGTGAAGAGCAGTACTTC. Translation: CASSLGTSGSEEQYF.

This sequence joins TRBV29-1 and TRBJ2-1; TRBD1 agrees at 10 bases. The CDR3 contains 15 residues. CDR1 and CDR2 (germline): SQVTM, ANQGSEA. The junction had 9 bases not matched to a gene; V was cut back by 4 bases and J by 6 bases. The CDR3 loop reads CSVVRLGQGSNEQFF. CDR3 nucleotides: TGCAGCGTTGTTCGTTTGGGACAGGGGTCCAATGAGCAGTTCTTC.

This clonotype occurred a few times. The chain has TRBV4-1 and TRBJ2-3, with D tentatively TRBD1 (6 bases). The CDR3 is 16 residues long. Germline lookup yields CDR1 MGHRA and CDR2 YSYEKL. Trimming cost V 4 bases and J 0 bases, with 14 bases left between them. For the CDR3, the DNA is TGCGCCAGCAGCCGACGGACAGCAGAAAGCACAGATACGCAGTATTTT. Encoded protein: CASSRRTAESTDTQYF.

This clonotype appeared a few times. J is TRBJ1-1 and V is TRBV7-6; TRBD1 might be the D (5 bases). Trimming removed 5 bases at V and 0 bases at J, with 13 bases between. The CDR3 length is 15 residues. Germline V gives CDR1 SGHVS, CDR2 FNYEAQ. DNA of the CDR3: TGTGCCAGCAGCCATGACAGTACGATGAACACTGAAGCTTTCTTT. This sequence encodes CASSHDSTMNTEAFF.